Following are 29 T cell receptor beta chains from one sample sequenced in a study of cytomegalovirus exposure and HLA in healthy donors. PCR amplification relied on 60 Vbeta primers (plus 13 Jbeta primers). Repertoires were generated with immunoSEQ multiplex PCR, while TCRdb's copy carries only in-frame clones and drops some. This table has approximately 83,000 clones, around 82% appearing once. The sequencing input was PBMCs. The receptors stem from a man younger than 35 in good health and CMV-seronegative.

Here the CDR3 DNA reads TGTGCCAGCAGCTCGGGTTCCACAGATACGCAGTATTTT. Amino acid sequence: CASSSGSTDTQYF. The chain links TRBV7-8 to TRBJ2-3, with D unresolved. Germline CDR1 reads SGHVS; CDR2 reads FQNEAQ. CDR3 size: 13 residues. V lost 4 bases and J lost 2, with 7 bases in between. The complete variable domain, with remaining parts taken from reference TRBV7-8 and TRBJ2-3, reads GAGVSQSPRYKVAKRGQDVALRCDPISGHVSLFWYQQALGQGPEFLTYFQNEAQLDKSGLPSDRFFAERPEGSVSTLKIQRTQQEDSAVYLCASSSGSTDTQYFGPGTRLTVL.

The CDR3 coding sequence is TGTGCCAGCAGCCCGGGACAGAGCTCTGGAAACACCATATATTTT. It specifies CASSPGQSSGNTIYF. The V call is TRBV11-2, the J call TRBJ1-3, with 7 bases identical to TRBD1. This CDR3 is built from 15 residues. CDR1 is SGHAT and CDR2 is FQNNGV in the germline V gene. The V gene end was trimmed by 5 bases and the J gene end by 0 bases; junction bases not matched to a gene: 4.

The genes are TRBV7-6 and TRBJ1-1, with TRBD1 matching over 7 bases. The V segment lost 4 bases and the J segment 3 bases; nucleotides outside the gene matches: 2. This CDR3 comprises 13 residues. CDR1 and CDR2 (germline): SGHVS, FNYEAQ. The DNA of the CDR3 is TGTGCCAGCAGCTCTCAGGGGGACACTGAAGCTTTCTTT. It yields the protein CASSSQGDTEAFF.

CDR3 loop: CASSTFSGADSYNEQFF. In nucleotides, the CDR3 is TGTGCCAGCAGCACCTTTAGCGGGGCCGACTCCTACAATGAGCAGTTCTTC. The J gene is TRBJ2-1, the V gene TRBV9, with 8 positions matching TRBD2. CDR1 is SGDLS and CDR2 is YYNGEE in the germline V gene. The trim removed 4 bases at V and 0 bases at J, leaving 9 bases unmatched. CDR3 length: 17 amino acids.

The rearrangement links TRBV27 to TRBJ1-2; no clear D. This CDR3 region has 14 residues. The ends were cut back, 3 bases at V and 7 bases at J, with 15 bases in the middle. Germline V gene lookup returns CDR1 MNHEY and CDR2 SMNVEV (reference sequence). The CDR3 region has the DNA TGTGCCAGCAGTTTTAACTTCCCGCACAGTGGCTACACCTTC. Its translation is CASSFNFPHSGYTF.

Comment on this clone: Other DNA sequences in the same sample also yield this CDR3. The rearrangement links TRBV30 to TRBJ2-1; 7 bases line up with TRBD2. The V and J ends lost 0 bases and 4 bases, in that order; junction bases with no gene match: 6. The germline V gene encodes CDR1 GTSNPN and CDR2 SVGIG (reference sequence). There are 15 residues in the CDR3. Here the CDR3 reads CAWSVRGGGYNEQFF. DNA of the CDR3: TGTGCCTGGAGTGTACGGGGCGGGGGATACAATGAGCAGTTCTTC.

DNA for the CDR3: TGCGCCAGCTTGAATGGTCGGGGGGCGCGGAATGAGCAGTTCTTC. Translating gives CASLNGRGARNEQFF. The chain couples TRBV10-2 to TRBJ2-1; D is possibly TRBD2 (7 bases). The germline CDR1 and CDR2 sequences are WSHSY and SAAADI. The CDR3 loop spans 15 amino acids. Trimming stripped 8 bases from V and 7 bases from J, with 21 bases between.

The chain has TRBV28 and TRBJ1-4; D gene unclear. The germline V gene encodes CDR1 MDHEN and CDR2 SYDVKM. This CDR3 spans 15 amino acids. V lost 4 bases, J lost 0 bases, and 9 bases lay in between. The CDR3 protein is CASSSPSPTNEKLFF. In nucleotides, the CDR3 is TGTGCCAGCAGTTCCCCATCCCCAACTAATGAAAAACTGTTTTTT. Filled out from reference TRBV28 and TRBJ1-4, the complete variable domain reads DVKVTQSSRYLVKRTGEKVFLECVQDMDHENMFWYRQDPGLGLRLIYFSYDVKMKEKGDIPEGYSVSREKKERFSLILESASTNQTSMYLCASSSPSPTNEKLFFGSGTQLSVL.

V and J are TRBV5-5 and TRBJ2-7, with a tentative D call TRBD2 (5 bases). CDR1 is SGHKS and CDR2 is YYEKEE in the germline V gene (reference sequence). V lost 3 bases and J lost 7, with 11 bases in between. This CDR3 has 12 residues. The CDR3 DNA reads as TGTGCCAGCAGCTCGGGGTCTTTAGAGCAGTACTTC. Its translation: CASSSGSLEQYF.

A single count supports this clone. The chain employs TRBV19 and TRBJ1-2; 8 positions match TRBD1. CDR3 length: 15 residues. Losses at the gene ends were 3 bases for V and 7 bases for J; bases not matched to a gene: 10. The germline CDR1 and CDR2 sequences are LNHDA and SQIVND (reference sequence). In nucleotides, the CDR3 is TGTGCCAGTAGTATTCCCCGGCAGGGGGCTTTTGGCTACACCTTC. It specifies CASSIPRQGAFGYTF.

The rearrangement links TRBV19 to TRBJ2-5; 11 nucleotides line up with TRBD2. The J call may be mistaken, given a closer DNA end match to TRBJ2-7. The CDR3 totals 16 residues. CDR1 and CDR2 (germline): LNHDA, SQIVND (reference sequence). This CDR3 is CASSIAGTSGPYEQYF. The CDR3 bases are TGTGCCAGTAGTATAGCCGGGACTAGCGGACCCTACGAGCAGTACTTC.

This chain joins TRBV19 and TRBJ1-2, with a possible D match to TRBD1 (5 bases). V lost 4 bases to trimming and J lost 2 bases, with 8 bases between them. Germline V gene lookup returns CDR1 LNHDA and CDR2 SQIVND (reference sequence). The CDR3 loop spans 13 amino acids. CDR3 nucleotides: TGTGCCAGTAGTAGGGGGGGGAACTATGGCTACACCTTC. It encodes CASSRGGNYGYTF.

This clone showed up just once. The chain couples TRBV5-4 to TRBJ2-5, with 7 nucleotides matching TRBD2. Per the germline V gene, CDR1 is SGHNT and CDR2 is YYREEE (reference sequence). CDR3 length: 17 residues. The J segment lost 4 bases and the V segment lost 0 bases, leaving 12 bases of the junction unmatched. In nucleotides, the CDR3 is TGTGCCAGCAGCTTGGGCGTTCGGACTAGGGGCACAGAGACCCAGTACTTC. Residues: CASSLGVRTRGTETQYF.

The V gene is TRBV6-1, the J gene TRBJ2-3; D is perhaps TRBD2 (6 bases). This CDR3 spans 12 amino acids. Trimming cost V 8 bases and J 6 bases, with 12 bases left between them. From germline, CDR1 is MNHNS and CDR2 SASEGT. The CDR3 sequence is CASLLDYDTQYF. The DNA of the CDR3 is TGTGCCAGCCTCTTGGACTATGATACGCAGTATTTT.

This clone was detected only a few times. The chain has TRBV19 and TRBJ1-5, with TRBD1 matching over 7 bases. This CDR3 contains 15 residues. Losses at the gene ends were 1 base for V and 9 bases for J; bases not matched to a gene: 9. Germline assignment: CDR1 LNHDA and CDR2 SQIVND (reference sequence). The CDR3 region has the DNA TGTGCCAGTAGTATAGGACAGGGAGGTGTAGCGCCCCAGCATTTT. It is translated as CASSIGQGGVAPQHF.

This clone was seen only once. V gene TRBV4-1 combines with J gene TRBJ2-3; D perhaps matches TRBD2 (7 bases). CDR1 is MGHRA and CDR2 is YSYEKL in the germline V gene. The germline V and J ends were trimmed by 8 bases and 2 bases, with 20 bases remaining between them. The CDR3 spans 16 residues. The CDR3 loop is CASGRLGGGLTDTQYF. In DNA form, the CDR3 reads TGCGCCAGCGGGAGGTTGGGGGGGGGCCTCACAGATACGCAGTATTTT.

The rearrangement joins TRBV10-1 to TRBJ2-7; the D gene is possibly TRBD2 (7 bases). This CDR3 is 12 amino acids long. V lost 5 bases to trimming and J lost 5 bases, with 10 bases between them. CDR1 is WNHNN and CDR2 is SYGVQD in the germline V gene (reference sequence). The CDR3 spells CASSPGGHEQYF. Here the CDR3 DNA reads TGCGCCAGCAGTCCGGGGGGCCACGAGCAGTACTTC.

Comment on this clone: Germline and junction disagree at one end, which may indicate a read error. The gene calls are TRBV7-9 and TRBJ1-5; 7 nucleotides match TRBD1. Looked up from germline, CDR1 is SEHNR and CDR2 is FQNEAQ (reference sequence). The CDR3 covers 15 residues. CDR3 amino acids: CSSSSGGISNQPQHF. The CDR3 coding sequence is TGTTCCAGCAGCTCAGGGGGGATTAGCAATCAGCCCCAGCATTTT.

The V call is TRBV19, the J call TRBJ1-5; D remains unclear. CDR1 is LNHDA and CDR2 is SQIVND in the germline V gene (reference sequence). The CDR3 spans 14 residues. The germline V and J ends were trimmed by 3 bases and 7 bases, with 13 bases remaining between them. The CDR3 spells CASSIGIRGQPQHF. The CDR3, as DNA: TGTGCCAGTAGTATTGGGATCAGAGGGCAGCCCCAGCATTTT.

The V gene is TRBV6-5, the J gene TRBJ1-1, with D possibly TRBD1 on 6 matching bases. Per germline, CDR1 MNHEY and CDR2 SVGAGI. Trimming took off 6 bases at V and 1 base at J, with 15 bases between the two ends. This CDR3 has 15 residues. CDR3 loop: CASSPDRPRNTEAFF. The DNA for the CDR3 is TGTGCCAGCAGCCCCGACAGGCCTCGGAACACTGAAGCTTTCTTT.

The chain is built from TRBV11-2 and TRBJ2-1; 9 bases align to TRBD2. Losses at the gene ends were 10 bases for V and 4 bases for J; bases not matched to a gene: 8. The CDR3 runs 14 residues. CDR1 is SGHAT, CDR2 FQNNGV, per germline. CDR3 protein: CATHAGGGYNEQFF. Written as DNA, the CDR3 is TGTGCCACCCACGCGGGGGGGGGATACAATGAGCAGTTCTTC.

The rearrangement uses TRBV25-1 and TRBJ1-1; D is unclear. The CDR3 sequence is 12 residues long. The germline gives CDR1 MGHDK, CDR2 SYGVNS. V lost 0 bases and J lost 9, with 8 bases in between. Here the CDR3 reads CASSEYGSKAFF. The CDR3 nucleotides are TGTGCCAGCAGTGAATATGGCAGTAAAGCTTTCTTT.

The rearrangement uses TRBV10-3 and TRBJ1-1; the D is unclear. The CDR3 is 14 amino acids. Germline CDR1 and CDR2: ENHRY and SYGVKD. With 4 bases removed from V and 3 bases from J, the gap between germline ends came to 12 bases. The CDR3 DNA reads as TGTGCCATCAGTGGCCGGGTTGGTCACACTGAAGCTTTCTTT. It is translated as CAISGRVGHTEAFF.

V is TRBV4-2 and J is TRBJ2-7, with D maybe TRBD1 (5 bases). Trimming took off 2 bases at V and 6 bases at J, with 17 bases between the two ends. The CDR3 is 15 amino acids. CDR1 is LGHNA and CDR2 is YNFKEQ in the germline V gene. The CDR3 reads CASSQFAVLRGEQYF. The CDR3 coding sequence is TGTGCCAGCAGCCAATTTGCGGTCCTTAGGGGCGAGCAGTACTTC.

This clone has a handful of counts. V and J are TRBV2 and TRBJ1-2; no clear D gene. This CDR3 is 9 amino acids long. V lost 11 bases and J 8 bases, leaving 9 bases between the germline ends. Looked up from germline, CDR1 is SNHLY and CDR2 is FYNNEI. The CDR3 DNA reads as TGTGCCGGAGGTGGGGGCTACACCTTC. It is translated as CAGGGGYTF.

The chain links TRBV6-5 to TRBJ2-1, with 8 bases that match TRBD2. Germline V lookup: CDR1 MNHEY, CDR2 SVGAGI. The CDR3 runs to 15 residues. The trim removed 9 bases at V and 4 bases at J, leaving 11 bases unmatched. The CDR3 bases are TGTGCCAGTCACCGAGGCAGCGGGGGTTACAATGAGCAGTTCTTC. Its protein is CASHRGSGGYNEQFF.

The chain uses TRBV4-1 and TRBJ1-1; 7 nucleotides align to TRBD1. Germline trimming cut 0 bases from V and 0 bases from J; bases unmatched to any gene: 7. Germline lookup yields CDR1 MGHRA and CDR2 YSYEKL. The CDR3 covers 17 residues. CDR3 in DNA: TGCGCCAGCAGCCAAGATCGGACAGGCGACTTGAACACTGAAGCTTTCTTT. As protein: CASSQDRTGDLNTEAFF.

As DNA, the CDR3 is TGTGCCAGCAGTGTCGGGGATGAAGGAAACATTCAGTACTTC. As protein: CASSVGDEGNIQYF. This chain uses TRBV6-1 with TRBJ2-4; D perhaps matches TRBD2 (5 bases). Germline V CDR1 and CDR2: MNHNS, SASEGT. Trimming stripped 4 bases from V and 6 bases from J, with 13 bases between. The CDR3 consists of 14 residues.

This chain uses TRBV21-1 with TRBJ1-3; TRBD1 reflects the table's D call only, with no check against the DNA. TRBV21-1 is labeled a pseudogene. This CDR3 spans 16 amino acids. The CDR3 loop reads CASSTQTGCPGNTIYF. The CDR3 bases are TGTGCCAGCAGCACCCAGACAGGGTGCCCTGGAAACACCATATATTTT.